The 5 T cell receptor beta chains listed next were all sequenced from one sample in a study of T cell clonotyping in hematopoietic cell transplantation. TCRdb keeps only in-frame clones here, not all; method: immunoSEQ multiplex PCR. Of roughly 80,000 clones listed, about 96% are singletons. Sample time point: recipient sample about 28 days before transplant, after cytoreduction. The sample consisted of peripheral blood mononuclear cells, taken before stem cell transplant. These receptors were taken from a woman aged 50 to 65 with acute myeloid leukemia. Some clones in this sample may be carry-over from other donors' samples.

V gene TRBV10-3 combines with J gene TRBJ2-7; 8 positions agree with TRBD1. The CDR3 is made up of 15 amino acids. V was pared by 9 bases and J by 6 bases, with 16 bases of the junction left unmatched. Looked up from germline, CDR1 is ENHRY and CDR2 is SYGVKD. The CDR3 DNA reads TGTGCCATAGGACAGGGTTCTCCCCCGCCTCTCGAGCAGTACTTC. Protein: CAIGQGSPPPLEQYF.

The gene calls are TRBV15 and TRBJ2-7, with D perhaps matching TRBD2 (5 bases). Germline CDR1 LNHNV, CDR2 YYDKDF (reference sequence). The length of the CDR3 is 13 residues. Trimming took off 1 base at V and 3 bases at J, with 7 bases between the two ends. CDR3 sequence: CATSRVRGYEQYF. Here the CDR3 DNA reads TGTGCCACCAGCAGAGTCCGGGGCTACGAGCAGTACTTC.

V and J are TRBV30 and TRBJ1-4, with 12 positions matching TRBD1. The ends lost 1 base at V and 7 bases at J; junction bases unmatched: 1. The germline gives CDR1 GTSNPN, CDR2 SVGIG (reference sequence). The CDR3 consists of 14 residues. CDR3 amino acids: CAWSGDRGLEKLFF. The CDR3 DNA sequence: TGTGCCTGGAGTGGGGACAGGGGGCTTGAAAAACTGTTTTTT.

This chain uses TRBV6-1 with TRBJ2-7, with D uncertain. The CDR3 spans 11 residues. The germline gives CDR1 MNHNS, CDR2 SASEGT. V dropped 5 bases and J dropped 4 bases, with 6 bases sitting between them. This chain's CDR3 is CASSFRYEQYF. The CDR3 DNA reads as TGTGCCAGCAGTTTCCGGTACGAGCAGTACTTC.

The V call is TRBV7-2, the J call TRBJ2-1, with D perhaps TRBD2 (6 bases). This CDR3 has 16 amino acids. Germline CDR1 reads SGHTA; CDR2 reads FQGNSA. The V gene lost 2 bases and the J gene lost 4 bases, with 15 bases spanning the gap. The CDR3 sequence: CASSLLSGGIYNEQFF. CDR3 coding DNA: TGTGCCAGCAGCTTACTTAGCGGCGGGATTTACAATGAGCAGTTCTTC. Based on the CDR3 plus reference TRBV7-2 and TRBJ2-1, the full variable domain is GAGVSQSPSNKVTEKGKDVELRCDPISGHTALYWYRQSLGQGLEFLIYFQGNSAPDKSGLPSDRFSAERTGGSVSTLTIQRTQQEDSAVYLCASSLLSGGIYNEQFFGPGTRLTVL.